This is a list of T cell receptor beta chains from one sample in a study of T-cell memory formation after mild COVID-19. A single record per CDR3 protein comes from TCRdb applying MiXCR to the 5' RACE reads. The sample carries about 390,000 distinct CDR3 sequences, 16% recorded once. Input material: PBMCs or a T cell subset sorted from them (not recorded which). The source of these receptors is a man aged 18 to 30 who had mild COVID-19 (a few samples of this study predate the infection). Cell type and time point are not known. Both conserved end residues are part of each CDR3. D genes are given only for firm matches. Clone size appears in some rows only: once, few, many, or a class for an expanded clone.

>NA|NA|TRBJ2-1|TRBV29-1
TGCAGCGTTGGGATCTACAATGAGCAGTTCTTC
CSVGIYNEQFF
>NA|few|TRBJ1-5|TRBV19
TGTGCCAGTAGTTTGGGTTTCAATCAGCCCCAGCATTTT
CASSLGFNQPQHF
>TRBD1|few|TRBJ2-5|TRBV6-5
TGTGCCAGCAGACGGACAGGGGCCCTACAAGAGACCCAGTACTTC
CASRRTGALQETQYF
>NA|NA|TRBJ2-5|TRBV29-1
TGCAGCGTTGTCAACTCCCAAGAGACCCAGTACTTC
CSVVNSQETQYF
>NA|few|TRBJ2-7|TRBV7-2
TGTGCCAGCAGCTTCTGGGCGGACAGTGCCTACGAGCAGTACTTC
CASSFWADSAYEQYF
>NA|NA|TRBJ1-4|TRBV9
TGTGCCAGCAGCGAGGGGGGGCCTACTAATGAAAAACTGTTTTTT
CASSEGGPTNEKLFF
>NA|NA|TRBJ2-7|TRBV20-1
TGCAGTGCTAGTGGCGGGGCGACAAGAACCTACGAGCAGTACTTC
CSASGGATRTYEQYF
>TRBD2|few|TRBJ2-2|TRBV5-1
TGCGCCAGCAGAGGGACTATTGGAGACATCGGGGAGCTGTTTTTT
CASRGTIGDIGELFF
>NA|few|TRBJ2-7|TRBV5-1
TGCGCCAGCAGCGGTACCGGGACGGAGACCTACGAGCAGTACTTC
CASSGTGTETYEQYF
>TRBD2|NA|TRBJ2-1|TRBV6-6
TGTGCCAGCAGCCTTCCCCCTGCGGGACTAGCGGGGGGGCATTTCCATGAGCAGTTCTTC
CASSLPPAGLAGGHFHEQFF
>NA|few|TRBJ2-2|TRBV5-1
TGCGCCAGCAGCTTAGGACTCCTCACCGGGGAGCTGTTTTTT
CASSLGLLTGELFF
>NA|NA|TRBJ1-1|TRBV7-9
TGTGCCAGCAGCTCCCGAGTTGGTAGGGGCGGTGAAGCTTTCTTT
CASSSRVGRGGEAFF
>NA|NA|TRBJ2-5|TRBV11-2
TGTGCCAGCAGCCGGGACTCGACGACGTCAAACTTGTACTTC
CASSRDSTTSNLYF
>NA|NA|TRBJ1-3|TRBV7-9
TGTGCCAGCAGCTTAGCGTCGAGGGGGTTTGGAAACACCATATATTTT
CASSLASRGFGNTIYF
>TRBD1|many|TRBJ2-5|TRBV6-1
TGTGCCAGCAGTGAAGCGACAGGGGGCCAAGAGACCCAGTACTTC
CASSEATGGQETQYF
>NA|NA|TRBJ2-3|TRBV7-3
TGTGCCAGCAGCTCCCAGGGGGGGACCGGCACAGATACGCAGTATTTT
CASSSQGGTGTDTQYF
>NA|NA|TRBJ1-2|TRBV7-2
TGTGCCAGCAGCTCCACGACTGGGGACTATGGCTACACCTTC
CASSSTTGDYGYTF
>NA|few|TRBJ1-1|TRBV28
TGTGCCAGCAGTCCCCGCCGGGAGGAGAACACTGAAGCTTTCTTT
CASSPRREENTEAFF
>NA|few|TRBJ2-5|TRBV7-2
TGTGCCAGCAGCTTAGCGGGGGCGCGGGAGACCCAGTACTTC
CASSLAGARETQYF
>NA|once|TRBJ2-6|TRBV4-3
TGCGCCAGCAGCCCGGCAGGGAACCCTGGGGCCAACGTCCTGACTTTC
CASSPAGNPGANVLTF
>TRBD1|NA|TRBJ2-1|TRBV27
TGTGCCAGCACCCAAACGGGACAGTATTACAATGAGCAGTTCTTC
CASTQTGQYYNEQFF
>NA|few|TRBJ1-5|TRBV6-2/TRBV6-3
TGTGCCAGCAGCGACGGGAGTTTCCCCCAGCATTTT
CASSDGSFPQHF
>NA|few|TRBJ2-3|TRBV19
TGTGCCAGTAGTGCCGACCGGGCAACAGATACGCAGTATTTT
CASSADRATDTQYF
>NA|NA|TRBJ2-5|TRBV28
TGTGCCAGCAGTCAGGGGCGGGAAGAGACCCAGTACTTC
CASSQGREETQYF
>TRBD1|many|TRBJ1-1|TRBV11-2
TGTGCCAGCAGCTATATATACAGGGGATTGACTGAAGCTTTCTTT
CASSYIYRGLTEAFF
>NA|many|TRBJ2-3|TRBV7-3
TGTGCCAGCAGCCTCGGGACTTCCAACACAGATACGCAGTATTTT
CASSLGTSNTDTQYF
>TRBD2|NA|TRBJ2-3|TRBV4-1
TGCGCCAGCAGCCAAGATAGCCGGGGGGTGACGCCAGATACGCAGTATTTT
CASSQDSRGVTPDTQYF
>TRBD1|few|TRBJ2-1|TRBV18
TGTGCCAGCTCACCTGTCGCAGGGACAGGGGGATACAATGAGCAGTTCTTC
CASSPVAGTGGYNEQFF
>NA|few|TRBJ1-4|TRBV4-3
TGCGCCAGTTCGGGACGGGCCGAAAAACTGTTTTTT
CASSGRAEKLFF
>NA|few|TRBJ2-7|TRBV20-1
TGCAGTGCCCTCCCTCAGGGACACGAGCAGTACTTC
CSALPQGHEQYF
>NA|few|TRBJ2-1|TRBV20-1
TGCAGTGCCCCCCGGGACTTCTACAATGAGCAGTTCTTC
CSAPRDFYNEQFF
>NA|few|TRBJ2-3|TRBV29-1
TGCAGCGTTTGGGGCCTGGGCAACACAGATACGCAGTATTTT
CSVWGLGNTDTQYF
>NA|NA|TRBJ2-3|TRBV7-9
TGTGCCAGCAGCCAATCCGCTTTCGGGGCAGATACGCAGTATTTT
CASSQSAFGADTQYF
>NA|many|TRBJ1-2|TRBV7-2
TGTGCCAGCAGCCCGCCTTCAGCGTTTAACTATGGCTACACCTTC
CASSPPSAFNYGYTF
>NA|NA|TRBJ2-1|TRBV5-1
TGCGCCAGCAGCTTGCAGGGTCTTTGGTTCTTC
CASSLQGLWFF
>NA|few|TRBJ2-3|TRBV4-3
TGCGCCAGCAGCCATGGACCCGATGGTTCAGTTACGCAGTATTTT
CASSHGPDGSVTQYF
>NA|few|TRBJ2-1|TRBV5-1
TGCGCCAGCCGCTCTGGAAATGAGCAGTTCTTC
CASRSGNEQFF
>NA|few|TRBJ1-1|TRBV7-9
TGTGCCAGCAGTCCTGAGCAGAACACTGAAGCTTTCTTT
CASSPEQNTEAFF
>TRBD1|once|TRBJ1-2|TRBV5-1
TGCGCCAGCAGCATAAGACAGGGCGGTAACTATGGCTACACCTTC
CASSIRQGGNYGYTF
>NA|few|TRBJ1-4|TRBV9
TGTGCCAGTTGCGATGGGGTTTGCGAAAAACTGTTTTTT
CASCDGVCEKLFF
>NA|few|TRBJ2-4|TRBV20-1
TGCAGTGCTAGAAATAGGGTGAACATTCAGTACTTC
CSARNRVNIQYF
>NA|few|TRBJ1-5|TRBV11-2
TGTGCCAGCAGCCCGGGGGGAGGGAGAATCCTCAATCAGCCCCAGCATTTT
CASSPGGGRILNQPQHF
>NA|NA|TRBJ1-1|TRBV5-1
TGCGCCAGCAGCTTGGCCCCAGGGGCCAACACTGAAGCTTTCTTT
CASSLAPGANTEAFF
>NA|NA|TRBJ1-2|TRBV20-1
TGCAGTGCTCCCGACGCGGGAATCGGCTACACCTTC
CSAPDAGIGYTF
>NA|NA|TRBJ1-2|TRBV9
TGTGCCAGCAGCCCAGACACCCCCGGGGGTGGCTACACCTTC
CASSPDTPGGGYTF
>NA|NA|TRBJ1-2|TRBV7-2
TGTGCCAGCAGCCCGGCCTATTGGGGCTACACCTTC
CASSPAYWGYTF
>TRBD2|many|TRBJ2-3|TRBV5-1
TGCGCCAGCAGCCTCGGACTAGCGGGCACAGATACGCAGTATTTT
CASSLGLAGTDTQYF
>NA|few|TRBJ2-1|TRBV29-1
TGCAGCGTGGGAGGACCCGAGAAGGCTGGACAGTTCTTC
CSVGGPEKAGQFF
>TRBD1|NA|TRBJ1-1|TRBV19
TGTGCCAGTAGTGTAACAGGGGGCAGTGGAGCTTTCTTT
CASSVTGGSGAFF
>NA|few|TRBJ1-2|TRBV24-1
TGTGCCACCAGTGACCCGGACACGCAAGGGGATGGCTACACCTTC
CATSDPDTQGDGYTF
>NA|few|TRBJ2-2|TRBV7-9
TGTGCCAGCAGCTCGACGGTGAACACCGGGGAGCTGTTTTTT
CASSSTVNTGELFF
>NA|NA|TRBJ1-4|TRBV27
TGTGCCAGCAGGAGGGGGATTCATGAAAAACTGTTTTTT
CASRRGIHEKLFF
>NA|few|TRBJ1-4|TRBV29-1
TGCAGCGTACGGGCGGGGGCAGAAAATGAAAAACTGTTTTTT
CSVRAGAENEKLFF
>NA|NA|TRBJ2-5|TRBV2
TGTGCCAGCAGTGGGGACCTCCAAGAGACCCAGTACTTC
CASSGDLQETQYF
>TRBD1|NA|TRBJ1-2|TRBV15
TGTGCCACCAGCAGAGAGGACAGGGGGAACTATGGCTACACCTTC
CATSREDRGNYGYTF